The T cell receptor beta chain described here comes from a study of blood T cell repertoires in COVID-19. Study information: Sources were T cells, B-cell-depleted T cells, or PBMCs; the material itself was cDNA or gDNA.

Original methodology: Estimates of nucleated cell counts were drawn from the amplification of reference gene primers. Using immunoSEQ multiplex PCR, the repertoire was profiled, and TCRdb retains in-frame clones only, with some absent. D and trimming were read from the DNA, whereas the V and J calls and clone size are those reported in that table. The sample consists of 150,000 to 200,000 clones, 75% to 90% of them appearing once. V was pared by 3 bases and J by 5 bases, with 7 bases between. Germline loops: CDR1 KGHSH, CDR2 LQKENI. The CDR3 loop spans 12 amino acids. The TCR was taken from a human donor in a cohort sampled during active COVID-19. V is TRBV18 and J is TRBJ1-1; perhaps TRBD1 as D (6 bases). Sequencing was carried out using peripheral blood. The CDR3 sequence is CASSPQGTEAFF. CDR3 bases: TGTGCCAGCTCACCGCAGGGGACTGAAGCTTTCTTT. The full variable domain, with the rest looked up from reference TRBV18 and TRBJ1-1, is NAGVMQNPRHLVRRRGQEARLRCSPMKGHSHVYWYRQLPEEGLKFMVYLQKENIIDESGMPKERFSAEFPKEGPSILRIQQVVRGDSAAYFCASSPQGTEAFFGQGTRLTVV.